Following are 27 T cell receptor beta chains from one sample sequenced in a study of human T cells and chemical hapten exposure. In TCRdb, the RACE reads were re-called with MiXCR into one record per CDR3 protein. The repertoire includes 75,000 to 100,000 distinct CDR3 sequences, roughly a tenth of them detected once, and roughly 2.2% sits in the top ten. Sample time point: patch test 1, 2 weeks after DPC sensitization. Treatment: therapeutic diphenylcyclopropenone sensitization with weekly scalp DPC. The source material was whole blood, sampled in connection with sensitization to the hapten diphenylcyclopropenone (DPC). The receptors come from a man between 40 and 49 years old with alopecia areata. Some clones in this sample may be carry-over from other donors' samples.

Written as DNA, the CDR3 is TGTGCCAGCAGTCCGGGACTAGTAATAACAGATACGCAGTATTTT. Its protein product is CASSPGLVITDTQYF. The gene calls are TRBV27 and TRBJ2-3; 8 nucleotides agree with TRBD2. This CDR3 region has 15 residues. Germline assignment: CDR1 MNHEY and CDR2 SMNVEV (reference sequence). V lost 5 bases and J lost 3; bases outside the gene matches: 7.

This clonotype occurred many times. This sequence joins TRBV20-1 and TRBJ1-1; TRBD1 might be the D (6 bases). This CDR3 comprises 15 residues. V lost 6 bases, J lost 4 bases, and 21 bases lay in between. The germline V gene encodes CDR1 DFQATT and CDR2 SNEGSKA (reference sequence). The CDR3 loop reads CSAPNPGGLGTEAFF. The CDR3 coding sequence is TGCAGTGCCCCCAACCCCGGGGGCCTGGGCACTGAAGCTTTCTTT.

This clonotype was found a few times. The chain has TRBV6-5 and TRBJ2-5; the D is unclear. The CDR3 contains 14 residues. The germline V gene encodes CDR1 MNHEY and CDR2 SVGAGI. Trimming cost V 2 bases and J 1 base, with 8 bases left between them. The CDR3 DNA is TGTGCCAGCAGTTACCACAGCGCCCAAGAGACCCAGTACTTC. Its translation is CASSYHSAQETQYF.

This chain uses TRBV7-3 with TRBJ2-5; D ambiguous. The V end was cut by 5 bases, the J end by 5 bases, with 12 bases between. Germline V lookup: CDR1 SGHTA, CDR2 FQGTGA. The CDR3 is 13 amino acids. This chain's CDR3 is CASSASREETQYF. CDR3 nucleotide sequence: TGTGCCAGCAGCGCCTCTAGAGAGGAGACCCAGTACTTC. Full variable domain (missing parts from reference TRBV7-3 and TRBJ2-5): GAGVSQTPSNKVTEKGKYVELRCDPISGHTALYWYRQSLGQGPEFLIYFQGTGAADDSGLPNDRFFAVRPEGSVSTLKIQRTERGDSAVYLCASSASREETQYFGPGTRLLVL.

This clonotype was found many times. This rearrangement joins TRBV7-2 to TRBJ1-3; D ambiguous. Trimming left V 2 bases short and J 0 bases short, with 8 bases between. Germline V gives CDR1 SGHTA, CDR2 FQGNSA. CDR3 length: 15 amino acids. The CDR3 is CASSLRPSSGNTIYF. In nucleotides, the CDR3 is TGTGCCAGCAGCTTACGGCCTAGCTCTGGAAACACCATATATTTT.

This clonotype was found a few times. The chain couples TRBV28 to TRBJ2-6, with D unresolved. Germline V CDR1 and CDR2: MDHEN, SYDVKM. The V end was cut by 5 bases, the J end by 5 bases, with 10 bases between. The CDR3 is made up of 14 amino acids. Here the CDR3 DNA reads TGTGCCAGCAGTAATCGTGGTAGGGCCAACGTCCTGACTTTC. Translating gives CASSNRGRANVLTF. The complete variable domain, with remaining parts taken from reference TRBV28 and TRBJ2-6, reads DVKVTQSSRYLVKRTGEKVFLECVQDMDHENMFWYRQDPGLGLRLIYFSYDVKMKEKGDIPEGYSVSREKKERFSLILESASTNQTSMYLCASSNRGRANVLTFGAGSRLTVL.

Ten or more counts support this clonotype. This chain connects TRBV7-2 to TRBJ1-5, with a possible D match to TRBD1 (6 bases). CDR3 length: 15 amino acids. Germline CDR1 is SGHTA and CDR2 is FQGNSA. The V and J ends lost 4 bases and 5 bases respectively, with 15 bases between them. The CDR3 DNA reads as TGTGCCAGCAGCTCAAAGTGGGGGGCCCATCAGCCCCAGCATTTT. It translates to CASSSKWGAHQPQHF.

The genes are TRBV6-5 and TRBJ2-5; D is perhaps TRBD1 (5 bases). Germline V gene data show CDR1 as MNHEY and CDR2 as SVGAGI. This CDR3 region has 18 residues. Trimming left V 6 bases short and J 1 base short, with 24 bases between. In nucleotides, the CDR3 is TGTGCCAGCAGCCAACCGCTCGACAGCCCTTATCGCCAAGAGACCCAGTACTTC. Translated, it gives CASSQPLDSPYRQETQYF.

This chain uses TRBV11-1 with TRBJ1-2; TRBD1 is a possible D gene (5 bases). V lost 3 bases, J lost 4 bases, and 12 bases lay in between. This CDR3 has 14 amino acids. The germline CDR1 and CDR2 sequences are SGHAT and FQDESV (reference sequence). This chain's CDR3 is CASSFSQGGYGYTF. The CDR3 DNA reads TGTGCCAGCAGCTTTAGCCAGGGCGGCTATGGCTACACCTTC.

This clonotype came up many times. The CDR3 loop is CASSYSRDSDLTDTQYF. The CDR3 DNA reads TGTGCCAGCAGTTACTCCCGGGACAGCGACCTCACAGATACGCAGTATTTT. This sequence joins TRBV6-2 or TRBV6-3 and TRBJ2-3, with TRBD1 matching over 7 bases. CDR1 and CDR2 from the germline V gene are MNHEY and SVGEGT. CDR3 length: 17 residues. With 0 bases clipped from V and 2 bases from J, the junction kept 8 bases outside the gene matches.

The gene calls are TRBV7-2 and TRBJ2-2; D gene ambiguous. V was trimmed by 5 bases and J by 3 bases, leaving 10 bases between them. The length of the CDR3 is 14 residues. The germline CDR1 and CDR2 sequences are SGHTA and FQGNSA. This chain's CDR3 is CASSLHGYTGELFF. The CDR3 DNA reads as TGTGCCAGCAGCCTGCACGGGTACACCGGGGAGCTGTTTTTT.

This chain joins TRBV7-9 and TRBJ1-4; D remains ambiguous. V was pared by 5 bases and J by 0 bases, with 7 bases between. CDR1 is SEHNR and CDR2 is FQNEAQ in the germline V gene (reference sequence). CDR3 size: 14 residues. CDR3 nucleotides: TGTGCCAGCAGCAAACTTGCAACTAATGAAAAACTGTTTTTT. It codes for CASSKLATNEKLFF.

This clonotype was seen more than once but under ten times. The gene calls are TRBV11-2 and TRBJ2-1, with 8 bases lining up with TRBD2. Germline lookup yields CDR1 SGHAT and CDR2 FQNNGV. V gave up 4 bases and J gave up 9 bases; unmatched junction bases: 8. The CDR3 has 14 residues. The DNA of the CDR3 is TGTGCCAGCAGCTCTACGGGACTAGATGTTGAGCAGTTCTTC. Translation: CASSSTGLDVEQFF.

This clonotype has a count of ten or more. The chain couples TRBV29-1 to TRBJ2-5; TRBD2 matches at 13 bases. In germline, CDR1 is SQVTM, CDR2 ANQGSEA. V shed 6 bases, J shed 5 bases, and the junction held 6 bases outside the gene matches. This CDR3 spans 14 amino acids. The CDR3 here is CSVGLAGVGETQYF. The CDR3 region has the DNA TGCAGCGTCGGACTAGCGGGAGTAGGGGAGACCCAGTACTTC. Full variable domain (missing parts from reference TRBV29-1 and TRBJ2-5): SAVISQKPSRDICQRGTSLTIQCQVDSQVTMMFWYRQQPGQSLTLIATANQGSEATYESGFVIDKFPISRPNLTFSTLTVSNMSPEDSSIYLCSVGLAGVGETQYFGPGTRLLVL.

There are a few counts of this clonotype. V is TRBV29-1 and J is TRBJ1-3; the D gene is possibly TRBD1 (5 bases). The CDR3 totals 14 residues. The germline gives CDR1 SQVTM, CDR2 ANQGSEA. Trimming pared 2 bases from V and 2 bases from J, leaving 10 bases between. CDR3 sequence (DNA): TGCAGCGTTGAAAAACGGGGGACTGGAAACACCATATATTTT. Protein product: CSVEKRGTGNTIYF.

This chain links TRBV7-9 with TRBJ1-1; D uncertain. CDR1 is SEHNR and CDR2 is FQNEAQ in the germline V gene (reference sequence). Trimming removed 6 bases from V and 10 bases from J, with 9 bases in between. The CDR3 covers 10 residues. The CDR3 DNA is TGTGCCAGCAGACCCCCCTCAGCTTTCTTT. Amino acids: CASRPPSAFF.

This clonotype has only a few counts. This chain uses TRBV5-1 with TRBJ1-1; D uncertain. V was trimmed by 0 bases and J by 4 bases, leaving 13 bases between them. The CDR3 has 15 amino acids. Germline V gives CDR1 SGHRS, CDR2 YFSETQ. This CDR3 is CASSLAERGSTEAFF. The CDR3 DNA reads as TGCGCCAGCAGCTTGGCCGAGAGAGGGAGCACTGAAGCTTTCTTT. The variable domain in full, with the rest retrieved from reference TRBV5-1 and TRBJ1-1, is KAGVTQTPRYLIKTRGQQVTLSCSPISGHRSVSWYQQTPGQGLQFLFEYFSETQRNKGNFPGRFSGRQFSNSRSEMNVSTLELGDSALYLCASSLAERGSTEAFFGQGTRLTVV.

This clonotype was seen only a few times. The V gene is TRBV7-2, the J gene TRBJ2-1, with TRBD1 identical over 8 bases. Trimming cost V 5 bases and J 1 base; bases outside gene matches: 4. The CDR3 consists of 15 residues. CDR1 and CDR2 from the germline V gene are SGHTA and FQGNSA. CDR3 in DNA: TGTGCCAGCAGCGCGGACAGGGCATCCTACAATGAGCAGTTCTTC. Translating it yields CASSADRASYNEQFF.

This clonotype came up a few times. The chain has TRBV5-1 and TRBJ1-4; no reliable D call. Trimming left V 0 bases short and J 0 bases short, with 9 bases between. The germline V gene has CDR1 SGHRS and CDR2 YFSETQ. This CDR3 has 16 residues. This CDR3 reads CASSLGVGATNEKLFF. CDR3 in DNA: TGCGCCAGCAGCTTGGGTGTGGGTGCAACTAATGAAAAACTGTTTTTT.

This rearrangement joins TRBV7-2 to TRBJ1-5, with 7 bases identical to TRBD1. V shed 5 bases and J 4 bases; nucleotides not matched to a gene: 11. Germline lookup yields CDR1 SGHTA and CDR2 FQGNSA. The CDR3 has 16 amino acids. This CDR3 reads CASSPGTERWNQPQHF. For the CDR3, the DNA is TGTGCCAGCAGCCCTGGGACAGAGCGGTGGAATCAGCCCCAGCATTTT.

There are a few counts of this clonotype. The chain recombines TRBV28 with TRBJ1-6; D is uncertain. The germline CDR1 and CDR2 sequences are MDHEN and SYDVKM. V shed 2 bases and J shed 10 bases, with 12 bases lying between them. This CDR3 spans 14 amino acids. CDR3 amino acids: CASSLEGYRSPLHF. CDR3 DNA sequence: TGTGCCAGCAGTTTAGAAGGGTATAGATCACCCCTCCACTTT.

This chain joins TRBV6-2 or TRBV6-3 and TRBJ2-7; D remains unclear. The germline V gene has CDR1 MNHEY and CDR2 SVGEGT. The CDR3 sequence is 12 residues long. Trimming removed 3 bases at V and 3 bases at J, with 6 bases between. The CDR3 DNA is TGTGCCAGCAGTTATGAGTACTACGAGCAGTACTTC. Amino acid sequence: CASSYEYYEQYF.

The CDR3 nucleotides are TGTGCCAGCAGTGAGAGGGCACAAACGAACACCGGGGAGCTGTTTTTT. Its translation is CASSERAQTNTGELFF. The rearrangement links TRBV6-4 to TRBJ2-2, with TRBD2 as a possible D gene (5 bases). CDR1 is MRHNA and CDR2 is SNTAGT in the germline V gene. The CDR3 extends over 16 amino acids. V lost 3 bases, J lost 0 bases, and 11 bases lay in between.

V is TRBV5-8 and J is TRBJ2-3; D is unresolved. Germline lookup yields CDR1 SGHTS and CDR2 YDEGEE. The CDR3 is 12 residues long. V was pared by 6 bases and J by 4 bases, with 9 bases between. In nucleotides, the CDR3 is TGTGCCAGCACAGATAGCTCAGATACGCAGTATTTT. It yields the protein CASTDSSDTQYF.

Of note for this clonotype: A read error may explain this, as a much larger clone is one base away. The CDR3 is CASSNSGANVLTF. CDR3 nucleotides: TGTGCCAGCAGTAACTCTGGGGCCAACGTCCTGACTTTC. The genes are TRBV6-5 and TRBJ2-6; D not resolved. The CDR3 consists of 13 residues. Germline V lookup: CDR1 MNHEY, CDR2 SVGAGI.

This clonotype was counted only a few times. The chain has TRBV7-8 and TRBJ2-7, with D perhaps TRBD2 (6 bases). The CDR3 is made up of 14 amino acids. CDR1 SGHVS and CDR2 FQNEAQ come from the germline V gene. Trimming took off 3 bases at V and 2 bases at J, with 11 bases between the two ends. The CDR3 here is CASSFEPGAYEQYV. In DNA, the CDR3 is TGTGCCAGCAGCTTTGAGCCGGGAGCCTACGAGCAGTACGTC.

This clonotype was counted only a few times. This chain uses TRBV27 with TRBJ1-6; 8 bases are shared with TRBD1. This CDR3 contains 14 residues. CDR1 is MNHEY and CDR2 is SMNVEV in the germline V gene (reference sequence). V lost 6 bases, J lost 6 bases, and 4 bases stayed unmatched. CDR3 in DNA: TGTGCCAGCAGCCTGGGACAGGTTAATTCACCCCTCCACTTT. Protein: CASSLGQVNSPLHF.